Below are 14 T cell receptor beta chains sequenced from a single sample in a study of metastatic and nonmetastatic thyroid tumors. TCRdb re-analyzed the PCR reads through MiXCR. The sample yields tens of thousands of clones, 15% to 20% seen once. Every patient underwent thyroid surgery untreated. The sample was blood. These TCRs come from a female donor with papillary thyroid cancer or a benign thyroid nodule (not recorded which). Some clones in this sample may be carry-over from other donors' samples.

The V and J genes are TRBV15 and TRBJ2-1; 7 nucleotides match TRBD2. With the DNA end fitting TRBJ2-7 better, the J assignment may be wrong. Germline CDR1 reads LNHNV; CDR2 reads YYDKDF (reference sequence). The CDR3 length is 16 residues. CDR3 residues: CATSRDLGGGADEQYV. The CDR3, as DNA: TGTGCCACCAGCAGAGATCTTGGGGGAGGGGCGGATGAGCAGTACGTC.

This clone is medium-sized. The V gene is TRBV2, the J gene TRBJ1-5, with D possibly TRBD1 on 5 matching bases. V was shortened by 1 base and J by 6 bases, with 10 bases between the two germline ends. CDR1 is SNHLY, CDR2 FYNNEI, per germline. This CDR3 spans 14 amino acids. The CDR3 loop is CASSEGGRAQPQHF. Written as DNA, the CDR3 is TGTGCCAGCAGTGAAGGGGGCAGGGCTCAGCCCCAGCATTTT.

In this sample, this clone turned up many times. The rearrangement links TRBV5-1 to TRBJ1-3; TRBD1 aligns across 7 bases. The CDR3 runs to 13 residues. Per the germline V gene, CDR1 is SGHRS and CDR2 is YFSETQ. V lost 7 bases to trimming and J lost 4 bases; unmatched junction nucleotides: 5. CDR3 protein: CASGETGGNTIYF. For the CDR3, the DNA is TGCGCCAGCGGCGAGACAGGGGGAAACACCATATATTTT. Full variable domain (missing parts from reference TRBV5-1 and TRBJ1-3): KAGVTQTPRYLIKTRGQQVTLSCSPISGHRSVSWYQQTPGQGLQFLFEYFSETQRNKGNFPGRFSGRQFSNSRSEMNVSTLELGDSALYLCASGETGGNTIYFGEGSWLTVV.

This clone has ten or more counts. A much larger clone is a single base away; this may be a read error. This sequence joins TRBV11-2 and TRBJ2-5; D is unresolved. Trimming shortened V by 3 bases and J by 1 base, and 0 bases separated the two germline ends. The CDR3 is 11 residues long. CDR1 SGHAT and CDR2 FQNNGV come from the germline V gene. CDR3 nucleotide sequence: TGTGCCAGCAGCTTCCAAGAGACCCAGTACTTC. Translation: CASSFQETQYF. The entire variable domain, with the rest obtained from reference TRBV11-2 and TRBJ2-5, is as follows: EAGVAQSPRYKIIEKRQSVAFWCNPISGHATLYWYQQILGQGPKLLIQFQNNGVVDDSQLPKDRFSAERLKGVDSTLKIQPAKLEDSAVYLCASSFQETQYFGPGTRLLVL.

Only a few counts were recorded for this clone. The V and J genes are TRBV12-3 or TRBV12-4 and TRBJ2-2; 9 positions match TRBD1. The CDR3 totals 14 residues. V dropped 7 bases and J dropped 6; count of bases not matched to a gene: 6. The DNA of the CDR3 is TGTGCCAGCACGATAAGACAGGGGGCCGGGGAGCTGTTTTTT. Translated, it gives CASTIRQGAGELFF.

This clone was observed many times. V and J are TRBV28 and TRBJ2-2; D may be TRBD1 or TRBD2 (7 bases each). Trimming removed 6 bases at V and 0 bases at J, with 14 bases between. From germline, CDR1 is MDHEN and CDR2 SYDVKM. This CDR3 has 16 amino acids. The DNA of the CDR3 is TGTGCCAGCAGCCCCCAGGGGGGGGCGAACACCGGGGAGCTGTTTTTT. Protein sequence: CASSPQGGANTGELFF.

Note on this clone: A junction boundary mismatches the germline segment, possibly from a read error. The genes are TRBV6-1 and TRBJ2-7; D is possibly TRBD1 (6 bases). Germline assignment: CDR1 MNHNS and CDR2 SASEGT. CDR3 length equals 11 residues. CDR3 in amino acids: CASSLGQGPSF. The DNA of the CDR3 is TGTGCCAGCAGCCTAGGGCAGGGGCCATCCTTC.

This clone is medium-sized by share. Other DNA sequences in the same sample also yield this CDR3. The rearrangement links TRBV28 to TRBJ2-7; the D gene is possibly TRBD1 (6 bases). This CDR3 spans 14 amino acids. CDR1 is MDHEN and CDR2 is SYDVKM in the germline V gene. Deletions cut 6 bases from V and 6 bases from J, with 18 bases between. The CDR3 region is CASSGTRGIGEQYF. CDR3 in DNA: TGTGCCAGCAGCGGGACAAGAGGGATTGGCGAGCAGTACTTC.

There are many counts of this clone. This chain uses TRBV28 with TRBJ2-4; no definite D call. The DNA end lines up better with TRBJ2-7; the J call may be wrong. CDR1 is MDHEN and CDR2 is SYDVKM in the germline V gene. This CDR3 region has 12 residues. The CDR3 reads CASSPLRDEQYF. In nucleotides, the CDR3 is TGTGCCAGCAGCCCCCTTAGGGACGAGCAGTACTTC.

In this sample, this clone turned up many times. This chain uses TRBV5-8 with TRBJ1-6; D is undetermined. The CDR3 is 16 amino acids. Germline V CDR1 and CDR2: SGHTS, YDEGEE. The V gene lost 1 base and the J gene lost 7 bases, with 15 bases spanning the gap. CDR3 loop: CASSLLLGGGNSPLHF. The CDR3 region has the DNA TGTGCCAGCAGCTTGTTGTTGGGCGGAGGAAATTCACCCCTCCACTTT.

This clone has ten or more counts. The chain combines TRBV5-1 with TRBJ2-1; D is unresolved. The CDR3 is made up of 14 amino acids. CDR1 and CDR2 from the germline V gene are SGHRS and YFSETQ. Trimming shortened V by 0 bases and J by 8 bases, and 12 bases separated the two germline ends. CDR3 protein: CASSLAPPSDEQFF. DNA for the CDR3: TGCGCCAGCAGCTTGGCCCCCCCTTCAGATGAGCAGTTCTTC.

V gene TRBV2 combines with J gene TRBJ2-1, with TRBD1 matching 7 bases. The CDR3 runs to 16 residues. With V trimmed by 0 bases and J by 0 bases, 2 bases remained unmatched. Germline V gives CDR1 SNHLY, CDR2 FYNNEI. In DNA form, the CDR3 reads TGTGCCAGCAGTGAAGCGACAGGGTCCTCCTACAATGAGCAGTTCTTC. It codes for CASSEATGSSYNEQFF.

This clone was counted at least ten times. The chain uses TRBV6-6 and TRBJ2-2, with 11 bases aligning to TRBD1. After removal of 6 bases from V and 6 bases from J, the junction contained 12 bases not matched to a gene. Per germline, CDR1 MNHNY and CDR2 SVGAGI (reference sequence). This CDR3 comprises 17 residues. The CDR3, as DNA: TGTGCCAGCAGCCAATTAAAAGGGACAGGGGGTCCCGGGGAGCTGTTTTTT. As protein: CASSQLKGTGGPGELFF.

This clone has at least ten counts. The V and J genes are TRBV7-2 and TRBJ1-1; the D is unclear. This CDR3 contains 12 residues. Per germline, CDR1 SGHTA and CDR2 FQGNSA. The germline V and J ends were trimmed by 1 base and 5 bases, with 5 bases remaining between them. CDR3 DNA: TGTGCCAGCAGCTTAGTCTGGACTGAAGCTTTCTTT. As protein: CASSLVWTEAFF.